The 27 T cell receptor beta chains listed next were all sequenced from one sample in a study of blood T cell repertoires in COVID-19 (dated by TCRdb to 2020 to 2021). The library was generated by the immunoSEQ multiplex PCR assay. TCRdb carries this immuneACCESS record with in-frame sequences only. Its versions omit some clonotypes, under half of them owing to an unresolved V gene in the studies checked, with the rest unexplained. Here the sample has approximately 280,000 clones; 87% occur a single time. The ten most abundant clones make up 5.5% to 7% of the sample. The sequencing input was PBMCs or T cells enriched from blood (not recorded which). The receptors originated from a woman aged 40 to 49 who had recovered from COVID-19.

The rearrangement joins TRBV6-5 to TRBJ2-5; TRBD1 might be the D (6 bases). This CDR3 is 15 amino acids long. V was cut by 5 bases and J by 5 bases, with 18 bases left in between. The germline CDR1 and CDR2 sequences are MNHEY and SVGAGI. As DNA, the CDR3 is TGTGCCAGCAGTCCCCCCCCAGGGGCGGCGGAGACCCAGTACTTC. Translated, it gives CASSPPPGAAETQYF.

The chain couples TRBV28 to TRBJ2-5; 8 nucleotides line up with TRBD2. The V gene's germline CDR1 is MDHEN and CDR2 SYDVKM. V trimming: 4 bases; J trimming: 5 bases; junction bases outside the gene matches: 12. There are 16 residues in the CDR3. The DNA for the CDR3 is TGTGCCAGCAGTTCCCCGCGGGGGGCCGGGGGGGAGACCCAGTACTTC. It encodes CASSSPRGAGGETQYF.

The chain joins TRBV28 to TRBJ2-7, with 7 bases lining up with TRBD1. Germline trimming cut 6 bases from V and 3 bases from J; bases unmatched to any gene: 11. The germline CDR1 and CDR2 sequences are MDHEN and SYDVKM. The CDR3 has 15 residues. The DNA for the CDR3 is TGTGCCAGCAGCGTGGGGACAGTGGGGTTCTACGAGCAGTACTTC. It translates to CASSVGTVGFYEQYF.

About this clone itself: Distinct nucleotide sequences in the sample also encode this CDR3. The J gene is TRBJ2-7, the V gene TRBV6-1; TRBD1 matches at 9 bases. The J segment lost 1 base and the V segment lost 3 bases, leaving 4 bases of the junction unmatched. Germline CDR1 is MNHNS and CDR2 is SASEGT. CDR3 length equals 15 residues. CDR3 sequence (DNA): TGTGCCAGCAGTGAGCCGGGACAGGGTTCCTACGAGCAGTACTTC. Translating it yields CASSEPGQGSYEQYF.

This clone was observed a single time. This rearrangement joins TRBV24-1 to TRBJ2-3; TRBD2 aligns across 7 bases. The V segment lost 5 bases and the J segment 3 bases; nucleotides outside the gene matches: 7. CDR1 and CDR2 from the germline V gene are KGHDR and SFDVKD. The CDR3 length is 15 residues. Here the CDR3 reads CATSVSGTKTDTQYF. In nucleotides, the CDR3 is TGTGCCACCAGTGTGAGCGGGACGAAGACAGATACGCAGTATTTT.

The V gene is TRBV10-3, the J gene TRBJ2-3; 9 bases agree with TRBD2. This CDR3 is built from 19 residues. CDR1 and CDR2 from the germline V gene are ENHRY and SYGVKD. V lost 0 bases to trimming and J lost 3 bases; unmatched junction nucleotides: 13. CDR3 coding DNA: TGTGCCATCAGTGAGTCTCCGTTACAAGCGGGAGGTTTGACAGATACGCAGTATTTT. This codes for CAISESPLQAGGLTDTQYF.

V is TRBV5-4 and J is TRBJ1-3, with D possibly matching TRBD1 (5 bases). The V end was cut by 5 bases, the J end by 0 bases, with 18 bases between. There are 17 residues in the CDR3. Germline loops: CDR1 SGHNT, CDR2 YYREEE (reference sequence). The chain's CDR3 is CASSTQGGGTSGNTIYF. CDR3 nucleotide sequence: TGTGCCAGCAGTACCCAGGGCGGAGGGACCTCTGGAAACACCATATATTTT.

V and J are TRBV18 and TRBJ2-3; D is ambiguous. The CDR3 extends over 14 amino acids. Germline V lookup: CDR1 KGHSH, CDR2 LQKENI. Trimming shortened V by 1 base and J by 2 bases, and 7 bases separated the two germline ends. In nucleotides, the CDR3 is TGTGCCAGCTCACCACTTGAGTCCACAGATACGCAGTATTTT. Protein: CASSPLESTDTQYF.

This clone was observed once. The J gene is TRBJ1-2, the V gene TRBV10-1, with D tentatively TRBD1 (6 bases). The germline V and J ends were trimmed by 4 bases and 7 bases, with 10 bases remaining between them. From germline, CDR1 is WNHNN and CDR2 SYGVQD (reference sequence). There are 12 residues in the CDR3. In nucleotides, the CDR3 is TGCGCCAGCAGTGCTGAGGGGGTTGGCTACACCTTC. It yields the protein CASSAEGVGYTF.

The chain is built from TRBV12-2 and TRBJ2-7; TRBD2, the D gene given by the table, was not confirmed from the DNA. TRBV12-2 corresponds to a pseudogene. The CDR3 spans 20 residues. The CDR3 sequence is CASRLAQLSASGWRVGEQYF. The CDR3 region has the DNA TGTGCAAGTCGCTTAGCGCAATTATCGGCTAGCGGGTGGAGAGTGGGCGAGCAGTACTTC.

This clone was counted a single time. In nucleotides, the CDR3 is TGTGCCAGCAGTTCGACTAGCATCGGCGAGCAGTACTTC. As protein: CASSSTSIGEQYF. The J gene is TRBJ2-7, the V gene TRBV12-3 or TRBV12-4; the match to TRBD2 covers 7 bases. V trimming: 4 bases; J trimming: 6 bases; junction bases outside the gene matches: 6. CDR3 length: 13 residues.

The rearrangement uses TRBV28 and TRBJ2-7; TRBD1 might be the D (6 bases). This CDR3 is built from 15 residues. The germline V and J ends were trimmed by 5 bases and 2 bases, with 16 bases remaining between them. Looked up from germline, CDR1 is MDHEN and CDR2 is SYDVKM. The CDR3 loop is CASSIAGVKTYEQYF. CDR3 DNA: TGTGCCAGCAGTATTGCAGGGGTCAAAACCTACGAGCAGTACTTC.

This chain uses TRBV27 with TRBJ2-2, with 7 positions matching TRBD1. Germline V CDR1 and CDR2: MNHEY, SMNVEV (reference sequence). The CDR3 contains 15 residues. Trimming took 5 bases from V and 4 from J; bases not matched to a gene: 7. CDR3 loop: CASSAYRGPTGELFF. For the CDR3, the DNA is TGTGCCAGCAGTGCATACAGGGGCCCCACCGGGGAGCTGTTTTTT.

The chain couples TRBV6-6 to TRBJ2-2; D possibly corresponds to TRBD2 (6 bases). Germline loops: CDR1 MNHNY, CDR2 SVGAGI (reference sequence). This CDR3 has 17 amino acids. Trimming took off 5 bases at V and 2 bases at J, with 18 bases between the two ends. CDR3 nucleotide sequence: TGTGCCAGCAGTCCCCGAAGACTAGGCCCTAACACCGGGGAGCTGTTTTTT. Its protein product is CASSPRRLGPNTGELFF.

DNA for the CDR3: TGTGCCAGCACCGAATCGAGGTCCGGGGAGCTGTTTTTT. Amino acids: CASTESRSGELFF. The gene calls are TRBV6-5 and TRBJ2-2; no clear D gene. V lost 7 bases, J lost 6 bases, and 12 bases lay in between. This CDR3 is built from 13 residues. Germline values: CDR1 MNHEY, CDR2 SVGAGI.

The CDR3 DNA follows: TGTGCCAGCAGTGCAATTGGGACAGGGAAGAATCAGCCCCAGCATTTT. Encoded protein: CASSAIGTGKNQPQHF. The chain is built from TRBV28 and TRBJ1-5; 9 bases fit TRBD1. The CDR3 extends over 16 amino acids. The junction had 9 bases not matched to a gene; V was cut back by 5 bases and J by 4 bases. Germline CDR1 MDHEN, CDR2 SYDVKM.

This chain uses TRBV28 with TRBJ1-5; possibly TRBD1 for D (5 bases). This CDR3 is built from 14 residues. Germline lookup yields CDR1 MDHEN and CDR2 SYDVKM. V was cut by 7 bases and J by 0 bases, with 10 bases left in between. In nucleotides, the CDR3 is TGTGCCAGCATGGGGGGGGGTAGCAATCAGCCCCAGCATTTT. This sequence encodes CASMGGGSNQPQHF.

The chain carries TRBV5-1 and TRBJ1-4, with 8 positions matching TRBD1. V was clipped by 4 bases and J by 10 bases; unmatched bases: 6. The CDR3 contains 13 residues. Germline V lookup: CDR1 SGHRS, CDR2 YFSETQ. CDR3 sequence: CASSLTGEGKLFF. CDR3 DNA sequence: TGCGCCAGCAGCCTGACAGGGGAGGGAAAACTGTTTTTT. The variable domain in full, completed from reference TRBV5-1 and TRBJ1-4, reads KAGVTQTPRYLIKTRGQQVTLSCSPISGHRSVSWYQQTPGQGLQFLFEYFSETQRNKGNFPGRFSGRQFSNSRSEMNVSTLELGDSALYLCASSLTGEGKLFFGSGTQLSVL.

V and J are TRBV5-1 and TRBJ2-2, with D possibly matching TRBD1 (5 bases). Germline V gene data show CDR1 as SGHRS and CDR2 as YFSETQ. The length of the CDR3 is 14 residues. V dropped 4 bases and J dropped 6 bases, with 13 bases sitting between them. The DNA of the CDR3 is TGCGCCAGCAGCCATGACAGAGAAGCCGGGGAGCTGTTTTTT. Protein product: CASSHDREAGELFF. The variable domain in full, completed from reference TRBV5-1 and TRBJ2-2, reads KAGVTQTPRYLIKTRGQQVTLSCSPISGHRSVSWYQQTPGQGLQFLFEYFSETQRNKGNFPGRFSGRQFSNSRSEMNVSTLELGDSALYLCASSHDREAGELFFGEGSRLTVL.

The chain is built from TRBV2 and TRBJ2-5; 8 nucleotides line up with TRBD2. The length of the CDR3 is 14 residues. The ends lost 6 bases at V and 3 bases at J; junction bases unmatched: 6. CDR1 SNHLY and CDR2 FYNNEI come from the germline V gene. CDR3 nucleotides: TGTGCCAGCAGAGCCGAAGCGGGAGAAGAGACCCAGTACTTC. Translated: CASRAEAGEETQYF.

This chain uses TRBV11-3 with TRBJ1-1, with D maybe TRBD1 (6 bases). Per the germline V gene, CDR1 is SGHNT and CDR2 is YENEEA. This CDR3 is 14 amino acids long. V dropped 5 bases and J dropped 4 bases, with 14 bases sitting between them. CDR3 sequence: CASSRGGLGTEAFF. The CDR3 DNA is TGTGCCAGCAGCCGAGGGGGTCTCGGCACTGAAGCTTTCTTT.

In its sample, this clone was seen once. The chain has TRBV20-1 and TRBJ2-3; TRBD2 aligns across 9 bases. Germline assignment: CDR1 DFQATT and CDR2 SNEGSKA (reference sequence). Trimming took 3 bases from V and 5 from J; bases not matched to a gene: 9. The CDR3 length is 15 residues. The CDR3 region is CSASFVSGSLDTQYF. CDR3 nucleotide sequence: TGCAGTGCTAGTTTTGTTAGCGGGAGTTTAGATACGCAGTATTTT.

The chain joins TRBV28 to TRBJ2-7; 11 bases match TRBD2. CDR1 and CDR2 (germline): MDHEN, SYDVKM. V was clipped by 6 bases and J by 1 base; unmatched bases: 8. CDR3 size: 16 residues. CDR3 sequence (DNA): TGTGCCAGCAGCCCGACTAGCGGGAAGAGGTCCTACGAGCAGTACTTC. It translates to CASSPTSGKRSYEQYF.

The rearrangement links TRBV25-1 to TRBJ1-2; D call uncertain. V lost 1 base, J lost 4 bases, and 16 bases lay in between. The germline V gene has CDR1 MGHDK and CDR2 SYGVNS. This CDR3 region has 16 residues. Written as DNA, the CDR3 is TGTGCCAGCAGTGAATTGGGCGGGCCGACGGCCTATGGCTACACCTTC. It translates to CASSELGGPTAYGYTF.

This chain joins TRBV28 and TRBJ2-1; D unresolved. Trimming took off 4 bases at V and 1 base at J, with 8 bases between the two ends. The germline V gene has CDR1 MDHEN and CDR2 SYDVKM. The CDR3 has 14 residues. The CDR3 reads CASSSPRSYNEQFF. CDR3 DNA sequence: TGTGCCAGCAGTTCCCCCAGGTCCTACAATGAGCAGTTCTTC. Based on the CDR3 plus reference TRBV28 and TRBJ2-1, the full variable domain is DVKVTQSSRYLVKRTGEKVFLECVQDMDHENMFWYRQDPGLGLRLIYFSYDVKMKEKGDIPEGYSVSREKKERFSLILESASTNQTSMYLCASSSPRSYNEQFFGPGTRLTVL.

Written as DNA, the CDR3 is TGCAGTGCTAGTAAGCAGGGTACCGGCTATAATTCACCCCTCCACTTT. The encoded protein is CSASKQGTGYNSPLHF. The chain carries TRBV20-1 and TRBJ1-6, with D perhaps matching TRBD1 (5 bases). The CDR3 length is 16 residues. Germline loops: CDR1 DFQATT, CDR2 SNEGSKA (reference sequence). V was trimmed by 3 bases and J by 3 bases, leaving 15 bases between them.

The chain combines TRBV3-1 (or the pseudogene TRBV3-2) with TRBJ1-3; D gene ambiguous. Germline CDR1 and CDR2: LGHDT and YNNKEL (reference sequence). Trimming removed 4 bases at V and 0 bases at J, with 7 bases between. The CDR3 has 14 amino acids. The CDR3 DNA reads TGTGCCAGCAGCCGAGGTTCCTCTGGAAACACCATATATTTT. It specifies CASSRGSSGNTIYF.